A selection of T cell receptor beta chains follows, all from one sample in a study of blood T cell repertoires in COVID-19. Generated by immunoSEQ multiplex PCR, the TCRdb table keeps only in-frame clones and is missing some. The sample consists of approximately 210,000 clones, about nine tenths of them appearing once. The sample comprised PBMCs or T cells enriched from blood (not recorded which). Receptors were obtained from a woman aged 30 to 39 who had recovered from COVID-19. CDR3s include the opening cysteine and the closing phenylalanine or tryptophan. D genes are given only for firm matches. Size is stated for part of the rows, as once, few or many counts, or as a class when the clone is expanded.

size | D | J | V | DNA | CDR3
. | . | TRBJ1-2 | TRBV7-9 | TGTGCCAGCAAAACAGGGAGTGGCTACACCTTC | CASKTGSGYTF
. | . | TRBJ2-4 | TRBV4-2 | TGTGCCAGCAGCCAAGGCAGTTTGGCCAAAAACATTCAGTACTTC | CASSQGSLAKNIQYF
. | . | TRBJ1-2 | TRBV12-3/TRBV12-4 | TGTGCCAGCAGTTTAGTTGGCAGGGGCTACACCTTC | CASSLVGRGYTF
. | . | TRBJ1-1 | TRBV7-6 | TGTGCCAGCAGCTCACAGGCCGGGCCGTACGACACTGAAGCTTTCTTT | CASSSQAGPYDTEAFF
. | TRBD2 | TRBJ2-1 | TRBV4-1 | TGCGCCAGCAGCCAGGACCCCGGGACTACCAATGAGCAGTTCTTC | CASSQDPGTTNEQFF
. | TRBD2 | TRBJ2-3 | TRBV9 | TGTGCCAGCAGCGTAAGGGCTAGCGGGGGTGCAGATACGCAGTATTTT | CASSVRASGGADTQYF
once | TRBD2 | TRBJ2-3 | TRBV27 | TGTGCCAGCAGTTGGGGGTCCCTAGCGGCTAGCACAGATACGCAGTATTTT | CASSWGSLAASTDTQYF
. | TRBD1 | TRBJ1-4 | TRBV23-1 | TGCGCCAGCAGTCAATCTGACAGGGCTGGGGATGAAAAACTGTTTTTT | CASSQSDRAGDEKLFF
. | TRBD1 | TRBJ1-2 | TRBV5-4 | TGTGCCAGCAGCCACCGGCGGGACAGGAGCTATGGCTACACCTTC | CASSHRRDRSYGYTF
. | TRBD2 | TRBJ2-2 | TRBV5-1 | TGCGCCAGCAGCACACTAGCGGGAGATAATACCGGGGAGCTGTTTTTT | CASSTLAGDNTGELFF
once | TRBD1 | TRBJ2-7 | TRBV6-2/TRBV6-3 | TGTGCCAGCAGTAGGGACAGTACCTACGAGCAGTACTTC | CASSRDSTYEQYF
. | . | TRBJ1-1 | TRBV15 | TGTGCCACCAGCCGGGGGGGAGCTGAGAACACTGAAGCTTTCTTT | CATSRGGAENTEAFF
. | . | TRBJ2-6 | TRBV29-1 | TGCAGCGTTGAAGGAGCTGGGGCCAACGTCCTGACTTTC | CSVEGAGANVLTF
. | TRBD1 | TRBJ2-1 | TRBV11-2 | TGTGCCAGCAGCTCCCATAGGGACAGTAGGTTCACGATCGCTGAGCAGTTCTTC | CASSSHRDSRFTIAEQFF
once | TRBD1 | TRBJ1-6 | TRBV30 | TGTGCCTGGAGTCTCGGGACAGATAATTCACCCCTCCACTTT | CAWSLGTDNSPLHF
. | . | TRBJ1-2 | TRBV19 | TGTGCCAGTAGTATAGAGGGGCACTATGGCTACACCTTC | CASSIEGHYGYTF
. | . | TRBJ1-1 | TRBV15 | TGTGCCACCAGCGGATCACCTACAGTGAACACTGAAGCTTTCTTT | CATSGSPTVNTEAFF
once | . | TRBJ1-6 | TRBV12-5 | TGTGCTAGTGGGGACAACGTCGGCAGGTATAATTCACCCCTCCACTTT | CASGDNVGRYNSPLHF
. | TRBD1 | TRBJ2-2 | TRBV6-2/TRBV6-3 | TGTGCCAGCAGTCCCCAGACAGGGGGGACCGGGGAGCTGTTTTTT | CASSPQTGGTGELFF
. | TRBD1 | TRBJ2-1 | TRBV5-1 | TGCGCCAGCTGCGAGCTAAGGGACAGGAATTACAATGAGCAGTTCTTC | CASCELRDRNYNEQFF
. | . | TRBJ2-5 | TRBV7-3 | TGTGCCAGCAGCATGATCGGGGGAGAGACCCAGTACTTC | CASSMIGGETQYF
. | TRBD1 | TRBJ2-5 | TRBV20-1 | TGCAGTGCTAGTTCGGACAGGTCTGAGACCCAGTACTTC | CSASSDRSETQYF
. | TRBD1 | TRBJ1-1 | TRBV6-2/TRBV6-3 | TGTGCCAGCAGTTTCGGACAGGGGCCGAACACTGAAGCTTTCTTT | CASSFGQGPNTEAFF
. | . | TRBJ1-5 | TRBV6-5 | TGTGCCAGCAGCGAGCAGGGGAGTCAGCCCCAGCATTTT | CASSEQGSQPQHF
. | TRBD1 | TRBJ2-2 | TRBV11-2 | TGTGCCAGCAGCGTCGACAGGGAGAACACCGGGGAGCTGTTTTTT | CASSVDRENTGELFF
. | . | TRBJ2-2 | TRBV5-8 | TGTGCCAGCAGCCTCCGAGGAGGGGCTACCGGGGAGCTGTTTTTT | CASSLRGGATGELFF
. | . | TRBJ2-6 | TRBV4-3 | TGCGCCAGCAGCCAAGACAGGTCCTCTGGGGCCAACGTCCTGACTTTC | CASSQDRSSGANVLTF
. | . | TRBJ1-2 | TRBV19 | TGTGCCAGTAGTGCCTGGGGGCCTTATGGCTACACCTTC | CASSAWGPYGYTF
. | . | TRBJ2-2 | TRBV7-6 | TGTGCCAGCAGCTCCAGGATCTACGGGGAGCTGTTTTTT | CASSSRIYGELFF
. | TRBD2 | TRBJ2-1 | TRBV18 | TGTGCCAGCTCACCTCTAGCGGGAGGAGGGAATGAGCAGTTCTTC | CASSPLAGGGNEQFF
. | . | TRBJ1-5 | TRBV5-6 | TGTGCCAGCAGCTTGAATCGACAGGGCAATCAGCCCCAGCATTTT | CASSLNRQGNQPQHF
. | TRBD2 | TRBJ2-1 | TRBV19 | TGTGCCAGTAGACCTAGCGGGGGTTCGCCCAATGAGCAGTTCTTC | CASRPSGGSPNEQFF
. | . | TRBJ2-1 | TRBV6-6 | TGTGCCAGCAGTTCCCTGGGCCGGGGAAATGAGCAGTTCTTC | CASSSLGRGNEQFF
. | TRBD2 | TRBJ2-1 | TRBV7-9 | TGTGCCAGCAGCTTAGGGCTAGCGGGAGCTCTGTTCTTC | CASSLGLAGALFF
. | TRBD1 | TRBJ1-5 | TRBV2 | TGTGCCAGCAGTGGTCGACAGGGCGGCCAGCCCCAGCATTTT | CASSGRQGGQPQHF
. | TRBD1 | TRBJ1-2 | TRBV27 | TGTGCCAGCAAAGGACAGGGGACTAACTATGGCTACACCTTC | CASKGQGTNYGYTF
once | TRBD1 | TRBJ1-1 | TRBV6-2/TRBV6-3 | TGTGCCAGCAGCCGTCCGGGGACAGACACTGAAGCTTTCTTT | CASSRPGTDTEAFF
. | . | TRBJ1-5 | TRBV19 | TGTGCCAGTAGTCTTCTCCCTGGACAGAGAGCGAATCAGCCCCAGCATTTT | CASSLLPGQRANQPQHF
. | . | TRBJ1-3 | TRBV19 | TGTGCCAGTAGAACCTTCGGGGGAAACACCATATATTTT | CASRTFGGNTIYF
. | . | TRBJ1-2 | TRBV29-1 | TGCAGCGTTGAAGGGGAGGACTATGGCTACACCTTC | CSVEGEDYGYTF
. | TRBD1 | TRBJ1-3 | TRBV11-2 | TGTGCCAGCAGCCCGAGACTGGGACTTGGGACAGACTCTGGAAACACCATATATTTT | CASSPRLGLGTDSGNTIYF
once | . | TRBJ2-1 | TRBV7-2 | TGTGCCAGCAGCTTAGTCGGGTACAATGAGCAGTTCTTC | CASSLVGYNEQFF
. | . | TRBJ2-7 | TRBV20-1 | TGCAGTGCTAGGCCCGGGTACGAGCAGTACTTC | CSARPGYEQYF
. | . | TRBJ2-5 | TRBV18 | TGTGCCAGCTCACCACCTATGGCGGGGATCCAAGAGACCCAGTACTTC | CASSPPMAGIQETQYF
. | TRBD2 | TRBJ2-3 | TRBV27 | TGTGCCAGCAGTCTACTAGCGGGGGTAGCAGATACGCAGTATTTT | CASSLLAGVADTQYF
. | . | TRBJ1-2 | TRBV29-1 | TGCAGCGTTGCTAACCCTTATGAGAGTGGCTACACCTTC | CSVANPYESGYTF
. | TRBD2 | TRBJ2-7 | TRBV2 | TGTGCCAGCGAGCCTAGCGGGAGGGCGGGGGCTCCCTACGAGCAGTACTTC | CASEPSGRAGAPYEQYF
. | TRBD1 | TRBJ1-3 | TRBV30 | TGTGCCTGGGGAACAGGGGCTATATCTGGAAACACCATATATTTT | CAWGTGAISGNTIYF
once | . | TRBJ1-1 | TRBV7-9 | TGTGCCAGCAGCTTAGAGACGGTGGGCAGAGAAGCTTTCTTT | CASSLETVGREAFF